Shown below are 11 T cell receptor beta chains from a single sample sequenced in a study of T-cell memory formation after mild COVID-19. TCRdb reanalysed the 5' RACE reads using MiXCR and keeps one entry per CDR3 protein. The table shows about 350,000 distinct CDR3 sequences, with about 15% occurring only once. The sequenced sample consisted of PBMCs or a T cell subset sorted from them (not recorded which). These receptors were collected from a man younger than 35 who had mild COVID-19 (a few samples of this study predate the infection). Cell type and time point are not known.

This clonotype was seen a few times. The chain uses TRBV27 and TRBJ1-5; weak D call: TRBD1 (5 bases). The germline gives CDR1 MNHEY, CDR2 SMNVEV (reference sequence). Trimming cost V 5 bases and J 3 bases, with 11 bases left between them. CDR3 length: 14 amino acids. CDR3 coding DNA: TGTGCCAGCAGTAGGCAGGGTCTCAATCAGCCCCAGCATTTT. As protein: CASSRQGLNQPQHF.

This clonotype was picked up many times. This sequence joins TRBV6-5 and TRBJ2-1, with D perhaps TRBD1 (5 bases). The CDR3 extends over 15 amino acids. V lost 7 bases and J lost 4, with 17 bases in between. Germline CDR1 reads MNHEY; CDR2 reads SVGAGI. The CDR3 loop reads CASTLGRGSYNEQFF. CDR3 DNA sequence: TGTGCCAGCACCTTGGGTAGGGGCTCGTACAATGAGCAGTTCTTC.

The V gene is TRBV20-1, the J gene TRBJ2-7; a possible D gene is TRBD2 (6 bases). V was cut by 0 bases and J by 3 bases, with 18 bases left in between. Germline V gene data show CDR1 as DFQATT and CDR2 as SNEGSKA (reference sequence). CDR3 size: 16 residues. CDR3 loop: CSARDLLAGPYYEQYV. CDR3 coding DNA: TGCAGTGCTAGAGATCTTCTCGCGGGGCCCTACTACGAGCAGTACGTC.

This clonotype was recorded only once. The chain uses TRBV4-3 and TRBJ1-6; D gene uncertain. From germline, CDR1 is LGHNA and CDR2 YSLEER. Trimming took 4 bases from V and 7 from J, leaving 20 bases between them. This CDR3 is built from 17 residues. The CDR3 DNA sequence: TGCGCCAGCAGCCCGTCAGAGAGCGCTTGGACCAATTCACCCCTCCACTTT. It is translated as CASSPSESAWTNSPLHF.

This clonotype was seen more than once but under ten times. The chain's CDR3 is CASSFPKRRYNSPLHF. The CDR3 bases are TGTGCCAGCAGCTTCCCTAAGAGGCGGTATAATTCACCCCTCCACTTT. The chain has TRBV7-8 and TRBJ1-6, with D unresolved. Looked up from germline, CDR1 is SGHVS and CDR2 is FQNEAQ. CDR3 length: 16 amino acids. Between the trimmed V and J ends, which lost 3 bases and 4 bases, there was a span of 13 bases.

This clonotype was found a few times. The CDR3 sequence: CASSGIQGNQPQHF. In nucleotides, the CDR3 is TGTGCCAGCAGCGGAATCCAGGGCAATCAGCCCCAGCATTTT. This sequence joins TRBV7-9 and TRBJ1-5; no reliable D call. Germline V lookup: CDR1 SEHNR, CDR2 FQNEAQ (reference sequence). V lost 5 bases to trimming and J lost 2 bases, with 10 bases between them. The CDR3 has 14 residues.

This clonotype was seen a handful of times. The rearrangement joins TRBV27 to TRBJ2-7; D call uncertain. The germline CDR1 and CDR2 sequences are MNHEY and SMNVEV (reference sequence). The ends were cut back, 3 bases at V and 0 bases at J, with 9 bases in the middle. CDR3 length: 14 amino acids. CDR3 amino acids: CASSFVAGSYEQYF. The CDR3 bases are TGTGCCAGCAGTTTCGTGGCAGGCTCCTACGAGCAGTACTTC.

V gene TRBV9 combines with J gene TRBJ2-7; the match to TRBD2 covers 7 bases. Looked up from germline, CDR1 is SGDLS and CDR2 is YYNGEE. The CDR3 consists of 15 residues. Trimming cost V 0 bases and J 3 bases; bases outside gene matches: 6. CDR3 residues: CASSVDGTMDYEQYF. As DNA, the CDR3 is TGTGCCAGCAGCGTAGATGGGACTATGGACTACGAGCAGTACTTC.

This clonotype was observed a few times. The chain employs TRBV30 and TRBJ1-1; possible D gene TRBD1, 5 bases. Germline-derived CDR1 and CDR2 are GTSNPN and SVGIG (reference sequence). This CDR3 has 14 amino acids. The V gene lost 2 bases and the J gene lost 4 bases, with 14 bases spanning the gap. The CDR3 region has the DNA TGTGCCTGGAGTTATGGGGGTCGTGGCACTGAAGCTTTCTTT. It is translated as CAWSYGGRGTEAFF.

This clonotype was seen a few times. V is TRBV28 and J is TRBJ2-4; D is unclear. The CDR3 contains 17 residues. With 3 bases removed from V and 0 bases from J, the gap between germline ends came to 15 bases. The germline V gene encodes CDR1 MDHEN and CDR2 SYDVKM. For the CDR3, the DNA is TGTGCCAGCAGTTTCGCAGGAGCTGGCCTAGCCAAAAACATTCAGTACTTC. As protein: CASSFAGAGLAKNIQYF.

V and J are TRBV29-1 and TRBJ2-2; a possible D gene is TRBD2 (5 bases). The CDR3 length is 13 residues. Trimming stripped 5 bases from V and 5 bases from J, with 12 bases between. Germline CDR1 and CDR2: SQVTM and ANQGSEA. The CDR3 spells CSVIGRGTGELFF. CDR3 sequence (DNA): TGCAGCGTTATAGGGAGAGGTACCGGGGAGCTGTTTTTT.